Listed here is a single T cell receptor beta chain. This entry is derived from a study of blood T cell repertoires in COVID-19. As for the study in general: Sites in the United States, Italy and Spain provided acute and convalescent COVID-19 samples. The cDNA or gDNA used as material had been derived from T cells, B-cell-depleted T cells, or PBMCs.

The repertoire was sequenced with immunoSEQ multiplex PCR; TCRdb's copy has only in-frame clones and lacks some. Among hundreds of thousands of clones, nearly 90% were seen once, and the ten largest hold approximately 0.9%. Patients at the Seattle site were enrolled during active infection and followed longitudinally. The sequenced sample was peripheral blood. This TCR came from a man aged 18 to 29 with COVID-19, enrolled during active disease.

CDR3 in DNA: TGTGCCAGCAGTTCCGGGACAGAATACGAGCAGTACTTC. It is translated as CASSSGTEYEQYF. The rearrangement links TRBV12-3 or TRBV12-4 to TRBJ2-7; 7 bases are a match to TRBD1. CDR3 length: 13 residues. The junction had 4 bases not matched to a gene; V was cut back by 4 bases and J by 4 bases.